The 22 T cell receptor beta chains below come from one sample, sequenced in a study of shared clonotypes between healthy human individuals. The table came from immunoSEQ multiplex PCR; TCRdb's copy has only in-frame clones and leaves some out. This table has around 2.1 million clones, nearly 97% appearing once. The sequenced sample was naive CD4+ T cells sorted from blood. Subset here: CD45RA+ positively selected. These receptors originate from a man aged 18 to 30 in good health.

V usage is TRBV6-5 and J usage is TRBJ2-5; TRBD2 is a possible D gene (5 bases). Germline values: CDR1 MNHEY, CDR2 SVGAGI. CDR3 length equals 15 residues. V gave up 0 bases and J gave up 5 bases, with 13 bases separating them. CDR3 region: CASSYSGIPGETQYF. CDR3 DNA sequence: TGTGCCAGCAGTTACTCCGGGATCCCCGGGGAGACCCAGTACTTC.

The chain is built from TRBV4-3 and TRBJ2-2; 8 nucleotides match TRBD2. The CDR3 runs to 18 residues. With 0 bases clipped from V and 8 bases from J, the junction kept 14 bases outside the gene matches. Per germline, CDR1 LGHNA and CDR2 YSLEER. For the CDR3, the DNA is TGCGCCAGCAGCCAAGATCGTGGGAGCGGGAGTCGGAGTGGGGAGCTGTTTTTT. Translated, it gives CASSQDRGSGSRSGELFF.

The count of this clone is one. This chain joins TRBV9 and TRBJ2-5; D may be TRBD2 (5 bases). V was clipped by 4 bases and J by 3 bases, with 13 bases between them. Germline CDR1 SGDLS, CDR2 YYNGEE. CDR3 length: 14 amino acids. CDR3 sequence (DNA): TGTGCCAGCAGCACCAGGACTGGGGAAGAGACCCAGTACTTC. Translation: CASSTRTGEETQYF.

This CDR3 reads CASSGQGAIEKLFF. Here the CDR3 DNA reads TGTGCCAGCAGCGGACAGGGGGCGATCGAAAAACTGTTTTTT. The chain uses TRBV7-2 and TRBJ1-4, with TRBD1 identical over 11 bases. CDR1 SGHTA and CDR2 FQGNSA come from the germline V gene. The CDR3 loop spans 14 amino acids. The trim removed 5 bases at V and 8 bases at J, leaving 4 bases unmatched.

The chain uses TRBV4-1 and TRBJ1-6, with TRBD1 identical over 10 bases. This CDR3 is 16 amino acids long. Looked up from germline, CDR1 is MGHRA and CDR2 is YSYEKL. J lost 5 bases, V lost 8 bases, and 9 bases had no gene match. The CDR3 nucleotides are TGCGCCAGCCGCTCACCGGGACAGGGGAATAATTCACCCCTCCACTTT. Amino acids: CASRSPGQGNNSPLHF.

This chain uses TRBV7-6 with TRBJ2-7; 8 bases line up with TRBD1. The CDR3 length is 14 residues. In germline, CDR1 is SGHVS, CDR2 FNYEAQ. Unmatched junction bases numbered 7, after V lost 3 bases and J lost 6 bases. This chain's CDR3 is CASSLDRAGGEQYF. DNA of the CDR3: TGTGCCAGCAGCTTGGACAGGGCTGGGGGCGAGCAGTACTTC. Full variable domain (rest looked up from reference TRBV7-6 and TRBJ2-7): GAGVSQSPRYKVTKRGQDVALRCDPISGHVSLYWYRQALGQGPEFLTYFNYEAQQDKSGLPNDRFSAERPEGSISTLTIQRTEQRDSAMYRCASSLDRAGGEQYFGPGTRLTVT.

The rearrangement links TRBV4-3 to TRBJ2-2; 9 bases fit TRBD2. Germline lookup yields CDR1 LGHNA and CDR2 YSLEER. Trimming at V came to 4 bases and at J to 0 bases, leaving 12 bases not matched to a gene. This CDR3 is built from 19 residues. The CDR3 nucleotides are TGCGCCAGCAGCCCTTACGCACTAGCGGGTATCGCGAACACCGGGGAGCTGTTTTTT. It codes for CASSPYALAGIANTGELFF.

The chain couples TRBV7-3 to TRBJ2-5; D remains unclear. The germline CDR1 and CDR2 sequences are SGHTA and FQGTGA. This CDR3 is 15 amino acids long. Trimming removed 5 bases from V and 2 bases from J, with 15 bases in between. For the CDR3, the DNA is TGTGCCAGCAGCCTTACGGCGGCAGGACAAGAGACCCAGTACTTC. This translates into CASSLTAAGQETQYF.

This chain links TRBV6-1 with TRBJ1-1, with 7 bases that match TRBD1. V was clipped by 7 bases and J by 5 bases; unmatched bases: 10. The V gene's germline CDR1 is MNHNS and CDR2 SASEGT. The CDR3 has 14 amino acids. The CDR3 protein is CASTADRVGTEAFF. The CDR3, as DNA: TGTGCCAGCACCGCCGACAGGGTCGGTACTGAAGCTTTCTTT.

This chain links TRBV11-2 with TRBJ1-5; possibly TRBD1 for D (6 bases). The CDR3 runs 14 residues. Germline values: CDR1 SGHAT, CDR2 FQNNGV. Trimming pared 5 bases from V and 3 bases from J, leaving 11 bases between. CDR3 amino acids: CASSQGTLNQPQHF. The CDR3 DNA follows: TGTGCCAGCAGCCAAGGGACACTCAATCAGCCCCAGCATTTT.

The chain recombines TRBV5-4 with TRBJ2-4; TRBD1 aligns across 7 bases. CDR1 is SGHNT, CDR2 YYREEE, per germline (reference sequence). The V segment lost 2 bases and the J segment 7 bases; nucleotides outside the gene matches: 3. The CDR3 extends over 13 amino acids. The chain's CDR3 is CASSFGQANIQYF. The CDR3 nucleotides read TGTGCCAGCAGCTTCGGACAGGCTAACATTCAGTACTTC.

CDR3 residues: CASRQQQGSYEQYF. For the CDR3, the DNA is TGTGCCAGCAGGCAACAACAGGGATCCTACGAGCAGTACTTC. The V call is TRBV2, the J call TRBJ2-7, with D perhaps matching TRBD1 (6 bases). Germline V CDR1 and CDR2: SNHLY, FYNNEI. This CDR3 is built from 14 residues. V was shortened by 6 bases and J by 1 base, with 13 bases between the two germline ends.

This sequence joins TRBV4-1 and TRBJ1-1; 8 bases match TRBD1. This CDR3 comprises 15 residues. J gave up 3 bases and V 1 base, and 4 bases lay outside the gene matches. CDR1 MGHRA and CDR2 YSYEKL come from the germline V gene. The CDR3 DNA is TGCGCCAGCAGCCAAGTGATGGACAGGGACACTGAAGCTTTCTTT. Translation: CASSQVMDRDTEAFF.

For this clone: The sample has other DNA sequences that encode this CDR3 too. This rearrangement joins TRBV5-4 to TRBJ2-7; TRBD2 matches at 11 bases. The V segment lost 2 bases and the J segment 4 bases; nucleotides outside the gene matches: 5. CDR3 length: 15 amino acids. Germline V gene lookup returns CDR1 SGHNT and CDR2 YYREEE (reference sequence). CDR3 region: CASSFTSGSSYEQYF. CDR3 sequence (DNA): TGTGCCAGCAGCTTCACTAGCGGGAGTAGTTACGAGCAGTACTTC.

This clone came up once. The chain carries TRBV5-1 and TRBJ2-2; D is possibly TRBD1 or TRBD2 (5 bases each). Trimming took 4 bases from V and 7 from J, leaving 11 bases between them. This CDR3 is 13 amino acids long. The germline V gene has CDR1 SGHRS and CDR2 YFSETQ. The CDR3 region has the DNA TGCGCCAGCAGCCCGACAGAGGGCGGGGAGCTGTTTTTT. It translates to CASSPTEGGELFF.

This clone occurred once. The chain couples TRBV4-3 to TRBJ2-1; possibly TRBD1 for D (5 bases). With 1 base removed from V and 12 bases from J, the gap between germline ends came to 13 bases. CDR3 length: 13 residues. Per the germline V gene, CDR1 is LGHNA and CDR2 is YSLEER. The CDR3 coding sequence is TGCGCCAGCAGCCAAGTGACGCAGGGCATGCAGTTCTTC. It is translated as CASSQVTQGMQFF.

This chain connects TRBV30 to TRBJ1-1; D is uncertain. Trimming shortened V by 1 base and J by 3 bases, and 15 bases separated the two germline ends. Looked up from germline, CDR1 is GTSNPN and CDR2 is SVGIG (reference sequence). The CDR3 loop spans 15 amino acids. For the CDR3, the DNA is TGTGCCTGGAGTGATGGGGTCGGTTTGGACACTGAAGCTTTCTTT. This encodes CAWSDGVGLDTEAFF.

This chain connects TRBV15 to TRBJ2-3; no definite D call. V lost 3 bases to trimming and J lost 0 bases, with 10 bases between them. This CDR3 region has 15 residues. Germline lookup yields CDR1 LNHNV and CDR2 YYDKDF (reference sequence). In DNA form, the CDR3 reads TGTGCCACCAGCAGCTATAGCCGTAGCACAGATACGCAGTATTTT. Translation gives CATSSYSRSTDTQYF.

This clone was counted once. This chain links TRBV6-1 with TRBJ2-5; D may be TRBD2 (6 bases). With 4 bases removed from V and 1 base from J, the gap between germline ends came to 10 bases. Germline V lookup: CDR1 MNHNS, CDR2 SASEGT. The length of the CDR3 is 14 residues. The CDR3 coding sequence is TGTGCCAGCAGTGCGGAGGGGCTCCAAGAGACCCAGTACTTC. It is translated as CASSAEGLQETQYF.

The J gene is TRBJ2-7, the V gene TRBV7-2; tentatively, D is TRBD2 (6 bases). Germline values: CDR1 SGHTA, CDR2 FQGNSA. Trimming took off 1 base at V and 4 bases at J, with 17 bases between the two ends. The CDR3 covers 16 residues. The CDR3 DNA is TGTGCCAGCAGCTTAGATCGGGAGACGTCTGGGTACGAGCAGTACTTC. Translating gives CASSLDRETSGYEQYF. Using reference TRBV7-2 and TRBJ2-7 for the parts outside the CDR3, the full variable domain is GAGVSQSPSNKVTEKGKDVELRCDPISGHTALYWYRQSLGQGLEFLIYFQGNSAPDKSGLPSDRFSAERTGGSVSTLTIQRTQQEDSAVYLCASSLDRETSGYEQYFGPGTRLTVT.

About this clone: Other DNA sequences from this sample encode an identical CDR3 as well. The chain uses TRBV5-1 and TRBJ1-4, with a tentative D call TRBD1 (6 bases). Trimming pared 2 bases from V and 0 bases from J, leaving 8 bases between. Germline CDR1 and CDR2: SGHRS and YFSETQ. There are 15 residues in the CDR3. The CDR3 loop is CASSFGGSTNEKLFF. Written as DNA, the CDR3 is TGCGCCAGCAGCTTTGGGGGCTCAACTAATGAAAAACTGTTTTTT.

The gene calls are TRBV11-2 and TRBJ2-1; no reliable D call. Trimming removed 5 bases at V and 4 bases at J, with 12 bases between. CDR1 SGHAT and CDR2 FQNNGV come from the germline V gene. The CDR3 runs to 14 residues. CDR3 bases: TGTGCCAGCAGCCGCAGTCGGCAGTACAATGAGCAGTTCTTC. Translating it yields CASSRSRQYNEQFF.